This paragraph covers one TCR beta chain sequence. This record belongs to a study of blood T cell repertoires in COVID-19. Study in general: The study drew acute and convalescent COVID-19 samples from the United States, Italy and Spain.

V dropped 0 bases and J dropped 9 bases, with 15 bases sitting between them. Germline assignment: CDR1 MNHEY and CDR2 SVGEGT. CDR3 length: 15 amino acids. In the original workflow: Nucleated cell counts were estimated from reference gene primer amplification. TCRdb keeps only in-frame clones here, not all; method: immunoSEQ multiplex PCR. The V and J calls and clone size are taken from that table; D and trimming were inferred from the DNA. The profile shows under 250,000 clones, around four fifths of them singletons. The chain uses TRBV6-2 or TRBV6-3 and TRBJ2-1; possibly TRBD2 for D (5 bases). The sample was peripheral blood. The sequence was collected from a man aged 35-49 years with active or convalescent COVID-19. The CDR3 loop is CASSYSRLPGGEQFF. The CDR3 coding sequence is TGTGCCAGCAGTTACTCAAGACTACCAGGAGGTGAGCAGTTCTTC.